This T cell receptor beta chain was identified during a study of blood T cell repertoires in COVID-19. Whole-study context: Researchers got acute and convalescent COVID-19 samples from the United States, Italy and Spain. Sample material is recorded as cDNA or gDNA derived from T cells, B-cell-depleted T cells, or PBMCs.

Germline values: CDR1 LGHNT, CDR2 FRNRAP. This CDR3 has 16 amino acids. Unmatched junction bases numbered 9, after V lost 0 bases and J lost 6 bases. Study processing details: Reference gene primer amplification yielded estimated nucleated cell counts. Assay: immunoSEQ multiplex PCR; the TCRdb copy retains only in-frame clones and omits some. That table furnishes V, J and clone size, whereas the DNA furnished D and trimming. The table has roughly 100,000 clones, roughly 89% seen once; the top ten hold more than 3.5%. Those enrolled in Seattle joined during active infection and were followed longitudinally afterward.

The chain joins TRBV12-5 to TRBJ2-7; 9 bases align to TRBD2. This clonotype was obtained from a human donor with COVID-19, enrolled during active disease. The donor label of this sample is uncertain. Sequencing was performed on peripheral blood. The CDR3 here is CASGLVEGAGGGEQYF. CDR3 nucleotide sequence: TGTGCTAGTGGTTTGGTGGAGGGAGCGGGAGGCGGCGAGCAGTACTTC.